The sample holds one count of the clone carrying this T cell receptor (beta chain). The record originates from a study of blood T cell repertoires in COVID-19. The wider study: COVID-19 samples, acute and convalescent, were from the United States, Italy and Spain. T cells, B-cell-depleted T cells, or PBMCs provided the cDNA or gDNA that served as material.

V was clipped by 2 bases and J by 5 bases, with 19 bases between them. The CDR3 sequence is 16 residues long. Germline CDR1 and CDR2: SGHTA and FQGNSA. Per the authors' pipeline: Estimated nucleated cell counts came from reference gene primer amplification. The method was immunoSEQ multiplex PCR; TCRdb's version includes in-frame clones alone and lacks a portion of them. That table gives V, J and clone size, and the DNA gave D and trimming. The table records over 45,000 clones, roughly 83% of them present only once. The TCR sequence derives from a human donor in a cohort sampled during active COVID-19. Source material: peripheral blood. The chain uses TRBV7-2 and TRBJ2-7; D is perhaps TRBD2 (5 bases). CDR3 coding DNA: TGTGCCAGCAGCTTACAGGCTTTCGCGGGCCGAGACGAGCAGTACTTC. Residues: CASSLQAFAGRDEQYF.